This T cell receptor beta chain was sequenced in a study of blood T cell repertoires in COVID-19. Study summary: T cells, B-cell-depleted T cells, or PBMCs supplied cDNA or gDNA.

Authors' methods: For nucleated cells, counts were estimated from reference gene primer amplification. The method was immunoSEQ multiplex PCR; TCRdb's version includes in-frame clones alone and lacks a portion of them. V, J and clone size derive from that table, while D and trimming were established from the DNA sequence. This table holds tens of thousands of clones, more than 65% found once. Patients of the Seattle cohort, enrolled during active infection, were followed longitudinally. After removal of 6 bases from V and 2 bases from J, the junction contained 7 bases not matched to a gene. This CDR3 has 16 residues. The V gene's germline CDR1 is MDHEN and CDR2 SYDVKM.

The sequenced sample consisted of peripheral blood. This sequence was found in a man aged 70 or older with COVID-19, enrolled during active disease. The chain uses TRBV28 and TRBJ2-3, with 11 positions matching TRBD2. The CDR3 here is CASRLLSGRVTDTQYF. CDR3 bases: TGTGCCAGCAGATTACTTAGCGGGAGGGTCACAGATACGCAGTATTTT.